This T cell receptor (beta chain) was recorded in a study of shared clonotypes between healthy human individuals. This clone was recorded only once. The target antigen is unknown. Other nucleotide sequences in the sample specify the same CDR3. Study-wide results and limits: Between a few donors, naive CD4 clonotypes were shared at a level of approximately 5%.

All donors qualified as healthy HIV-negative adults and had experienced no recent acute infections or vaccinations. Per the study methods: Sequence data from immunoSEQ were junction-only and lacked quality scores; consequently, filtering differed. Method: immunoSEQ multiplex PCR; TCRdb's copy keeps in-frame clones and lacks some. The D gene and trimming were derived from the DNA, and the V and J assignments and clone size from that table. The top ten clones hold around 0.47% of a sample with approximately 1.4 million clones, under 99% of them seen once. V dropped 6 bases and J dropped 4 bases, with 12 bases sitting between them. The CDR3 loop spans 13 amino acids. Germline CDR1 MDHEN, CDR2 SYDVKM.

The rearrangement links TRBV28 to TRBJ1-1; maybe TRBD1 (5 bases). The sequenced sample consisted of naive CD4+ T cells sorted from blood. Subset denoted: CD45RA+ positively selected. This clonotype originated in a man aged 25 to 45 in good health. The CDR3 sequence is CASRGVGGTEAFF. The CDR3 DNA reads TGTGCCAGCAGGGGGGTCGGCGGCACTGAAGCTTTCTTT.